A single sample gave rise to the 15 T cell receptor beta chains below, sequenced in a study of long-term antiretroviral therapy in people with HIV. The immunoSEQ assay was v3.0, run at survey level. Clones were read by immunoSEQ multiplex PCR, and TCRdb kept only the in-frame ones, dropping some. The data hold about 16,000 clones, with 70% to 80% observed a single time. Material: unsorted PBMCs, obtained 2.1 years after starting antiretroviral therapy. Receptor source: a man between 40 and 49 years old with HIV.

V usage is TRBV18 and J usage is TRBJ1-2, with 9 bases lining up with TRBD1. The CDR3 consists of 16 residues. The V gene's germline CDR1 is KGHSH and CDR2 LQKENI. Trimming cost V 2 bases and J 4 bases; bases outside gene matches: 8. The CDR3: CASSPDGTGLIYGYTF. The CDR3 coding sequence is TGTGCCAGCTCACCAGACGGGACAGGGCTTATCTATGGCTACACCTTC.

This clone was recorded a few times. The gene calls are TRBV7-9 and TRBJ1-2; TRBD1 matches at 7 bases. Trimming cost V 1 base and J 8 bases; bases outside gene matches: 7. The CDR3 length is 14 residues. CDR1 and CDR2 (germline): SEHNR, FQNEAQ (reference sequence). CDR3: CASSLEDRIRGYTF. The CDR3 nucleotides are TGTGCCAGCAGCTTAGAGGACAGGATAAGGGGCTACACCTTC.

J is TRBJ1-1 and V is TRBV13; 7 bases are shared with TRBD1. Germline trimming cut 0 bases from V and 2 bases from J; bases unmatched to any gene: 12. Germline values: CDR1 PRHDT, CDR2 FYEKMQ (reference sequence). This CDR3 is built from 18 residues. CDR3 DNA: TGTGCCAGCAGCTTAGGCGAACAATCGACAGGGCCCAACACTGAAGCTTTCTTT. Its protein is CASSLGEQSTGPNTEAFF.

The chain is built from TRBV27 and TRBJ2-3; 9 bases are a match to TRBD2. The V and J ends lost 1 base and 4 bases, in that order; junction bases with no gene match: 6. The CDR3 length is 16 residues. In germline, CDR1 is MNHEY, CDR2 SMNVEV (reference sequence). The CDR3 nucleotides are TGTGCCAGCAGTTTATGGGGCGGGGGGGCTCCAGATACGCAGTATTTT. Translation gives CASSLWGGGAPDTQYF.

The genes are TRBV5-1 and TRBJ1-2; D may be TRBD1 (6 bases). Germline CDR1 reads SGHRS; CDR2 reads YFSETQ. The ends were cut back, 1 base at V and 4 bases at J, with 11 bases in the middle. This CDR3 has 14 amino acids. CDR3 DNA: TGCGCCAGCAGCTTGCAGGACAGATCCTATGGCTACACCTTC. Protein sequence: CASSLQDRSYGYTF.

The chain recombines TRBV27 with TRBJ1-3; no clear D gene. The CDR3 loop spans 16 amino acids. Germline loops: CDR1 MNHEY, CDR2 SMNVEV (reference sequence). Deletions cut 0 bases from V and 7 bases from J, with 16 bases between. This CDR3 is CASSLSIPAGGNTIYF. Written as DNA, the CDR3 is TGTGCCAGCAGTTTATCGATACCGGCAGGTGGGAACACCATATATTTT.

The chain employs TRBV6-1 and TRBJ2-7; D not certain. The CDR3 consists of 11 residues. Germline CDR1 reads MNHNS; CDR2 reads SASEGT. V dropped 4 bases and J dropped 4 bases, with 5 bases sitting between them. The CDR3 DNA follows: TGTGCCAGCAGTGGGGGTTACGAGCAGTACTTC. The encoded protein is CASSGGYEQYF.

Only a few counts were recorded for this clone. The chain joins TRBV5-6 to TRBJ2-1; D uncertain. Germline CDR1 reads SGHDT; CDR2 reads YYEEEE. The CDR3 covers 13 residues. Trimming took off 1 base at V and 4 bases at J, with 6 bases between the two ends. The DNA for the CDR3 is TGTGCCAGCAGCTTGATGGTGTACAATGAGCAGTTCTTC. This encodes CASSLMVYNEQFF.

The chain couples TRBV7-9 to TRBJ2-7; 7 positions agree with TRBD1. There are 16 residues in the CDR3. Germline V gene lookup returns CDR1 SEHNR and CDR2 FQNEAQ (reference sequence). V trimming: 5 bases; J trimming: 0 bases; junction bases outside the gene matches: 10. The CDR3 bases are TGTGCCAGCAGCCGATACAGGGGACCAAGCTCCTACGAGCAGTACTTC. Translating gives CASSRYRGPSSYEQYF.

This chain joins TRBV27 and TRBJ1-4; D uncertain. Trimming took 11 bases from V and 5 from J, leaving 18 bases between them. The CDR3 runs 14 residues. Germline lookup yields CDR1 MNHEY and CDR2 SMNVEV (reference sequence). CDR3 protein: CAQLQARTNEKLFF. The CDR3 nucleotides are TGTGCCCAGCTCCAGGCCAGGACGAATGAAAAACTGTTTTTT.

The chain employs TRBV5-4 and TRBJ2-5, with TRBD1 identical over 8 bases. CDR1 SGHNT and CDR2 YYREEE come from the germline V gene (reference sequence). The junction had 12 bases not matched to a gene; V was cut back by 4 bases and J by 4 bases. This CDR3 region has 16 residues. CDR3 DNA sequence: TGTGCCAGCAGCCATCGACAGGGGAAGGGGTTAGAGACCCAGTACTTC. It specifies CASSHRQGKGLETQYF.

The chain combines TRBV27 with TRBJ2-2, with 9 bases fitting TRBD1. From germline, CDR1 is MNHEY and CDR2 SMNVEV (reference sequence). Trimming at V came to 9 bases and at J to 7 bases, leaving 15 bases not matched to a gene. This CDR3 is built from 16 residues. Here the CDR3 DNA reads TGTGCCAGTAGTGAAATTGGGACAGGGACTATCGGGGAGCTGTTTTTT. The encoded protein is CASSEIGTGTIGELFF.

The rearrangement joins TRBV30 to TRBJ1-1; 7 bases agree with TRBD1. Per the germline V gene, CDR1 is GTSNPN and CDR2 is SVGIG (reference sequence). The CDR3 is 12 amino acids. J gave up 11 bases and V 1 base, and 7 bases lay outside the gene matches. The CDR3 DNA reads TGTGCCTGGAGTGGATACAGGGGTTGGGCTTTCTTT. Translating it yields CAWSGYRGWAFF.

V and J are TRBV9 and TRBJ2-1, with 13 bases matching TRBD2. The germline CDR1 and CDR2 sequences are SGDLS and YYNGEE. The junction had 9 bases not matched to a gene; V was cut back by 4 bases and J by 8 bases. This CDR3 region has 16 residues. The CDR3 nucleotides are TGTGCCAGCAGCCGGGCCACTAGCGGGGGGGCCGATGAGCAGTTCTTC. Protein: CASSRATSGGADEQFF.

The rearrangement links TRBV6-5 to TRBJ2-7, with D perhaps matching TRBD1 (6 bases). The length of the CDR3 is 14 residues. Germline V gene sequence: CDR1 MNHEY, CDR2 SVGAGI. The V gene lost 5 bases and the J gene lost 0 bases, with 11 bases spanning the gap. The CDR3 spells CASSPRDTSYEQYF. The CDR3 DNA sequence: TGTGCCAGCAGTCCCCGGGACACCTCCTACGAGCAGTACTTC.